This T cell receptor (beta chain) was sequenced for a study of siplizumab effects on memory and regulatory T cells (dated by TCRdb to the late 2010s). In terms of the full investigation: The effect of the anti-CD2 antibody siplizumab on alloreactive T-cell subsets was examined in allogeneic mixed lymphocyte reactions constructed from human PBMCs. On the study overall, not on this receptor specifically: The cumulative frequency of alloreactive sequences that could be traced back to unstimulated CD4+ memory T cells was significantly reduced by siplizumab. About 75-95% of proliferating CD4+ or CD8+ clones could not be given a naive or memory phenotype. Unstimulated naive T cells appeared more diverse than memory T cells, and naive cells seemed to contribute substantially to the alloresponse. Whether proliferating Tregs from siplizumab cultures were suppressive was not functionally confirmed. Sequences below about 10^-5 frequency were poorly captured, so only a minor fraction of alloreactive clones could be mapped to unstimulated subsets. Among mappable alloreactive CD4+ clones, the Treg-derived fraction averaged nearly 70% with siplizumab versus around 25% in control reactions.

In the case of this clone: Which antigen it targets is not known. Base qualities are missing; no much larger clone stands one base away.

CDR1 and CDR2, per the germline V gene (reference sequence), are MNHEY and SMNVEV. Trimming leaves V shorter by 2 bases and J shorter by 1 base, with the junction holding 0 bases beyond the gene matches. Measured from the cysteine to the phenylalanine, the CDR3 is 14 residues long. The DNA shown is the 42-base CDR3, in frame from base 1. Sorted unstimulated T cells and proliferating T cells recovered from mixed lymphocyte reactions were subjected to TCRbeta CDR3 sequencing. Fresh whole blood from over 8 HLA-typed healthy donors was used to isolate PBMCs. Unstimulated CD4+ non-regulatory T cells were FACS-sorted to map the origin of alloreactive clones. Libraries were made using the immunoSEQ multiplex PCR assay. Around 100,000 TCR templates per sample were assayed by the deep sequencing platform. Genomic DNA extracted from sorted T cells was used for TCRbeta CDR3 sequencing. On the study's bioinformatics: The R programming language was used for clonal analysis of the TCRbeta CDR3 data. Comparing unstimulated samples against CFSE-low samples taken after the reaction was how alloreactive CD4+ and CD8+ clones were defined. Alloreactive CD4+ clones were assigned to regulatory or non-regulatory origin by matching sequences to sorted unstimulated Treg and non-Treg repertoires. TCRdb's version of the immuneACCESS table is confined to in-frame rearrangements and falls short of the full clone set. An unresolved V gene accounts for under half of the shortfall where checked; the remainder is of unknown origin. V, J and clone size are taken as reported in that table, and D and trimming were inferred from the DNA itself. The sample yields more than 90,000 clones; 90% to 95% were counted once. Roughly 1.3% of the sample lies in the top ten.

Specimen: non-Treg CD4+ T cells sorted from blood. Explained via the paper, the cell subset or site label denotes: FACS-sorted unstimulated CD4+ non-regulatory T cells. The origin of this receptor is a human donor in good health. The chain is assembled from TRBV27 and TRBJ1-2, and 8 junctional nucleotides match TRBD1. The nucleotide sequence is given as TGTGCCAGCAGTTTAGGACAGGGTAACTATGGCTACACCTTC. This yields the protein CASSLGQGNYGYTF.